This T cell receptor (beta chain) was profiled in a study of blood T cell repertoires in COVID-19. On the study more broadly: Samples of COVID-19 (acute and convalescent) were obtained from the United States, Italy and Spain. Sources were T cells, B-cell-depleted T cells, or PBMCs; the material itself was cDNA or gDNA.

Data came from immunoSEQ multiplex PCR; TCRdb stores just in-frame clones and leaves some out. The profile shows some 180,000 clones, around 85% of them singletons. Cohort allocation depended upon clinical history that participants reported. Cohort 3 donors were reported recovered after two negative PCRs, clearance, or symptom resolution. CDR1 is LNHDA and CDR2 is SQIVND in the germline V gene (reference sequence). V lost 4 bases, J lost 4 bases, and 16 bases lay in between. This CDR3 comprises 15 residues. The rearrangement links TRBV19 to TRBJ1-2, with D possibly matching TRBD1 (5 bases). The sample taken for sequencing was PBMCs or T cells enriched from blood (not recorded which). The source of this sequence is a man between 40 and 49 years old who had recovered from COVID-19. CDR3 nucleotide sequence: TGTGCCAGTAGTACCTCCAGGGCGAACCTCTATGGCTACACCTTC. Translation gives CASSTSRANLYGYTF.